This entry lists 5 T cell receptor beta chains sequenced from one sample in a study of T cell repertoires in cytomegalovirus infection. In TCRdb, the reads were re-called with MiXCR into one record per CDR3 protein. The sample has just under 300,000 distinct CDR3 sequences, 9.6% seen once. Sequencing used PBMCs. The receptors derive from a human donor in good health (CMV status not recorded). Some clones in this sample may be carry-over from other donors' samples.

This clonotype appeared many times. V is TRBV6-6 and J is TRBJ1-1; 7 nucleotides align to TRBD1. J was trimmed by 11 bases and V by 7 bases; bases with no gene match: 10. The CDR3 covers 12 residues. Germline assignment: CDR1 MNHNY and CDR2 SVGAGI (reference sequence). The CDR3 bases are TGTGCCAGCAACAGGGACAGCTCAACGGCTTTCTTT. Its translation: CASNRDSSTAFF.

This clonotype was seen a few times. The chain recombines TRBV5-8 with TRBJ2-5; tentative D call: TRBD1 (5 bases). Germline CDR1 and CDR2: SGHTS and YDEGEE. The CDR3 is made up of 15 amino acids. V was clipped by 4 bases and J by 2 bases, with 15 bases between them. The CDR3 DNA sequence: TGTGCCAGCAGCCAGGTCCAGGGTGGGCAAGAGACCCAGTACTTC. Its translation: CASSQVQGGQETQYF.

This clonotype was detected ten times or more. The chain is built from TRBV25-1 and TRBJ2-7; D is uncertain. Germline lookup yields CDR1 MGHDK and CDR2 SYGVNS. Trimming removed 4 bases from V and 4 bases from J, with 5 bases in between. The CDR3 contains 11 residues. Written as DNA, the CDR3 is TGTGCCAGCAGTGGTGTATACGAGCAGTACTTC. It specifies CASSGVYEQYF.

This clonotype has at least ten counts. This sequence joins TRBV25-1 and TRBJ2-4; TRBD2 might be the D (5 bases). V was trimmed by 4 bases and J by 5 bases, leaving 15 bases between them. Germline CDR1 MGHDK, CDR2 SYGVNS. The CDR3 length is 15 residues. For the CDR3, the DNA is TGTGCCAGCAGTGGAACGCTAGCAAGGGAAAACATTCAGTACTTC. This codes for CASSGTLARENIQYF. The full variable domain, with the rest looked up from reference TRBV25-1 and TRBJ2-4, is EADIYQTPRYLVIGTGKKITLECSQTMGHDKMYWYQQDPGMELHLIHYSYGVNSTEKGDLSSESTVSRIRTEHFPLTLESARPSHTSQYLCASSGTLARENIQYFGAGTRLSVL.

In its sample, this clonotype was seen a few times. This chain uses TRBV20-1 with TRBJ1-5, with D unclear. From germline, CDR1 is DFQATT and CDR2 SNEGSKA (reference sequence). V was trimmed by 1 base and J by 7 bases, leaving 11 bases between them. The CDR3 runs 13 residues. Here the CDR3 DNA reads TGCAGTGCTAGAGCAGCGGGAAGACAGCCCCAGCATTTT. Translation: CSARAAGRQPQHF.